The next 26 T cell receptor beta chains were all read from a single sample in a study of CD8 T cells in Susac syndrome (dated by TCRdb to the late 2010s). The library came from the immunoSEQ multiplex PCR assay. RNA was extracted with the RNeasy kit and roughly 0.45 to 1 ug was reverse transcribed using random hexamers. TCRdb trimmed public reads at Q25 via fastp, called clones via MiXCR and kept in-frame beta chains. CDR3 protein sequences are deduplicated, and each keeps its most common genes and DNA. Within this sample are roughly 200,000 distinct CDR3 sequences, with 90% to 97% of them counted one time only. The top ten clones comprise about 0.093% of the sample. The sequenced material came from CD4+ T cells from PBMCs. Every receptor here comes from a human donor with multiple sclerosis.

The V call is TRBV7-2, the J call TRBJ1-2, with D unclear. Germline values: CDR1 SGHTA, CDR2 FQGNSA. V dropped 5 bases and J dropped 4 bases, with 11 bases sitting between them. CDR3 length equals 13 residues. The DNA for the CDR3 is TGTGCCAGCAGCCAAGGGAGCAGCTATGGCTACACCTTC. This codes for CASSQGSSYGYTF.

V is TRBV7-3 and J is TRBJ1-6; 7 nucleotides align to TRBD1. The CDR3 is made up of 13 amino acids. J lost 8 bases, V lost 4 bases, and 2 bases had no gene match. From germline, CDR1 is SGHTA and CDR2 FQGTGA. CDR3 DNA: TGTGCCAGCAGCTCTGGGACAGATTCACCCCTCCACTTT. It encodes CASSSGTDSPLHF.

The chain recombines TRBV3-1 with TRBJ2-5; D ambiguous. CDR1 and CDR2 (germline): LGHDT, YNNKEL (reference sequence). The CDR3 sequence is 17 residues long. V was trimmed by 8 bases and J by 5 bases, leaving 27 bases between them. CDR3 sequence reads: CASPPPSWSRDVETQYF. The CDR3 DNA reads TGTGCCAGCCCACCCCCAAGTTGGAGTAGAGACGTGGAGACCCAGTACTTC.

The J gene is TRBJ2-4, the V gene TRBV20-1; 8 nucleotides line up with TRBD2. Germline V gene lookup returns CDR1 DFQATT and CDR2 SNEGSKA (reference sequence). With 4 bases clipped from V and 6 bases from J, the junction kept 8 bases outside the gene matches. The CDR3 has 14 residues. The CDR3 DNA is TGCAGTGCTAAGAATAGCGGGGTCGGAAACATTCAGTACTTC. This codes for CSAKNSGVGNIQYF.

This sequence joins TRBV2 and TRBJ2-2, with D unclear. V dropped 7 bases and J dropped 1 base, with 10 bases sitting between them. The CDR3 loop spans 14 amino acids. Germline V lookup: CDR1 SNHLY, CDR2 FYNNEI. The DNA of the CDR3 is TGTGCCAGCACTTGGAGACTGAACACCGGGGAGCTGTTTTTT. It encodes CASTWRLNTGELFF. The full variable domain, in which reference TRBV2 and TRBJ2-2 provide the parts outside the CDR3, is EPEVTQTPSHQVTQMGQEVILRCVPISNHLYFYWYRQILGQKVEFLVSFYNNEISEKSEIFDDQFSVERPDGSNFTLKIRSTKLEDSAMYFCASTWRLNTGELFFGEGSRLTVL.

V usage is TRBV25-1 and J usage is TRBJ2-3; 13 bases map to TRBD2. Per germline, CDR1 MGHDK and CDR2 SYGVNS. Germline trimming cut 5 bases from V and 4 bases from J; bases unmatched to any gene: 3. The CDR3 spans 15 residues. The CDR3 DNA sequence: TGTGCCAGCAGTCGGACTAGCGGGGGATCAGATACGCAGTATTTT. It yields the protein CASSRTSGGSDTQYF. Using reference TRBV25-1 and TRBJ2-3 for the parts outside the CDR3, the full variable domain is EADIYQTPRYLVIGTGKKITLECSQTMGHDKMYWYQQDPGMELHLIHYSYGVNSTEKGDLSSESTVSRIRTEHFPLTLESARPSHTSQYLCASSRTSGGSDTQYFGPGTRLTVL.

The genes are TRBV3-1 and TRBJ2-7; D ambiguous. V lost 3 bases and J lost 7, with 10 bases in between. Germline CDR1 and CDR2: LGHDT and YNNKEL (reference sequence). There are 12 residues in the CDR3. This CDR3 reads CASSQPFEEQYF. The CDR3 DNA follows: TGTGCCAGCAGCCAGCCTTTTGAGGAGCAGTACTTC.

CDR3: CASSYTSGISPLHF. CDR3 coding DNA: TGTGCCAGCAGTTACACCTCGGGTATCTCACCCCTCCACTTT. The rearrangement uses TRBV6-6 and TRBJ1-6, with no clear D. Trimming stripped 2 bases from V and 10 bases from J, with 12 bases between. The CDR3 has 14 residues. CDR1 is MNHNY, CDR2 SVGAGI, per germline (reference sequence).

This sequence joins TRBV7-2 and TRBJ2-7; D is unresolved. CDR1 is SGHTA, CDR2 FQGNSA, per germline. The CDR3 contains 13 residues. V was cut by 1 base and J by 6 bases, with 10 bases left in between. As DNA, the CDR3 is TGTGCCAGCAGCTTAGAGGTCACCCTCGAGCAGTACTTC. Amino acid sequence: CASSLEVTLEQYF.

The chain has TRBV11-2 and TRBJ2-2; possibly TRBD1 for D (6 bases). Germline CDR1 and CDR2: SGHAT and FQNNGV. The CDR3 has 15 residues. Trimming pared 5 bases from V and 3 bases from J, leaving 13 bases between. The chain's CDR3 is CASSRLQGHTGELFF. The CDR3 DNA follows: TGTGCCAGCAGCCGCCTACAGGGTCACACCGGGGAGCTGTTTTTT.

V gene TRBV2 combines with J gene TRBJ2-3; D is ambiguous. CDR1 is SNHLY, CDR2 FYNNEI, per germline. There are 16 residues in the CDR3. With 1 base removed from V and 0 bases from J, the gap between germline ends came to 11 bases. CDR3: CASSEVGSVSTDTQYF. The CDR3 coding sequence is TGTGCCAGCAGTGAAGTGGGGTCAGTTAGCACAGATACGCAGTATTTT.

This chain connects TRBV2 to TRBJ2-1; D is perhaps TRBD2 (7 bases). V was clipped by 4 bases and J by 3 bases, with 13 bases between them. The CDR3 contains 15 residues. Germline V gene sequence: CDR1 SNHLY, CDR2 FYNNEI. CDR3 loop: CASSVRGGNYNEQFF. CDR3 bases: TGTGCCAGCAGTGTGAGGGGGGGAAACTACAATGAGCAGTTCTTC.

Only one count was recorded for this clonotype. V usage is TRBV20-1 and J usage is TRBJ1-2, with 7 bases lining up with TRBD1. The J segment lost 7 bases and the V segment lost 4 bases, leaving 9 bases of the junction unmatched. CDR1 and CDR2 (germline): DFQATT, SNEGSKA (reference sequence). This CDR3 contains 13 residues. CDR3 amino acids: CSANRGISAGYTF. In DNA form, the CDR3 reads TGCAGTGCTAACAGGGGAATATCTGCTGGCTACACCTTC.

The rearrangement uses TRBV3-1 and TRBJ2-1; D unresolved. Trimming pared 0 bases from V and 6 bases from J, leaving 12 bases between. Germline lookup yields CDR1 LGHDT and CDR2 YNNKEL (reference sequence). The CDR3 extends over 15 amino acids. The CDR3 reads CASSQDRPESNEQFF. CDR3 nucleotides: TGTGCCAGCAGCCAAGATCGACCCGAGAGCAATGAGCAGTTCTTC.

The chain recombines TRBV5-4 with TRBJ2-5; D perhaps matches TRBD2 (5 bases). The germline V gene encodes CDR1 SGHNT and CDR2 YYREEE (reference sequence). CDR3 size: 16 residues. Trimming left V 4 bases short and J 6 bases short, with 22 bases between. The CDR3: CASSPDTPGIGQTQYF. The CDR3 nucleotides read TGTGCCAGCAGCCCCGACACCCCGGGGATTGGGCAGACCCAGTACTTC.

The gene calls are TRBV19 and TRBJ2-3; 11 nucleotides match TRBD1. The V segment lost 4 bases and the J segment 0 bases; nucleotides outside the gene matches: 18. This CDR3 has 21 residues. Germline V gene sequence: CDR1 LNHDA, CDR2 SQIVND (reference sequence). CDR3 loop: CASSNMRGTGGPLTSTDTQYF. The CDR3 DNA is TGTGCCAGTAGTAATATGCGCGGGACAGGGGGTCCTCTAACTAGCACAGATACGCAGTATTTT.

V gene TRBV20-1 combines with J gene TRBJ2-1, with D perhaps matching TRBD2 (6 bases). The CDR3 runs 14 residues. Germline CDR1 reads DFQATT; CDR2 reads SNEGSKA (reference sequence). The ends were cut back, 0 bases at V and 5 bases at J, with 11 bases in the middle. DNA for the CDR3: TGCAGTGCTAGAGATAGGCGGGGACACAATGAGCAGTTCTTC. This encodes CSARDRRGHNEQFF.

The chain has TRBV3-1 and TRBJ2-3, with 11 nucleotides matching TRBD2. The CDR3 loop spans 18 amino acids. CDR1 is LGHDT and CDR2 is YNNKEL in the germline V gene (reference sequence). Trimming cost V 4 bases and J 4 bases; bases outside gene matches: 13. Written as DNA, the CDR3 is TGTGCCAGCAGCCGAATGACTAGCGGGGCCCCAAATGCAGATACGCAGTATTTT. Residues: CASSRMTSGAPNADTQYF.

This sequence joins TRBV28 and TRBJ1-2; 7 nucleotides line up with TRBD1. The CDR3 consists of 13 residues. CDR1 is MDHEN, CDR2 SYDVKM, per germline. The V and J ends lost 5 bases and 0 bases, in that order; junction bases with no gene match: 0. CDR3 in amino acids: CASSDRANYGYTF. CDR3 coding DNA: TGTGCCAGCAGTGACAGGGCTAACTATGGCTACACCTTC.

The chain employs TRBV11-1 and TRBJ2-2; D is uncertain. The CDR3 extends over 13 amino acids. Germline V CDR1 and CDR2: SGHAT, FQDESV (reference sequence). Trimming pared 5 bases from V and 3 bases from J, leaving 7 bases between. CDR3 residues: CASSRTDTGELFF. As DNA, the CDR3 is TGTGCCAGCAGCCGGACCGACACCGGGGAGCTGTTTTTT.

This chain uses TRBV20-1 with TRBJ2-2; no firm D call. The CDR3 is made up of 12 amino acids. Germline CDR1 and CDR2: DFQATT and SNEGSKA (reference sequence). V was pared by 5 bases and J by 4 bases, with 8 bases between. In DNA, the CDR3 is TGCAGTGCTTCGACGGCCACCGGGGAGCTGTTTTTT. Translated: CSASTATGELFF.

The chain links TRBV14 to TRBJ1-6; a possible D gene is TRBD1 (5 bases). V gave up 4 bases and J gave up 8 bases, with 15 bases separating them. There are 15 residues in the CDR3. The V gene's germline CDR1 is SGHDN and CDR2 FVKESK. This CDR3 reads CASSRGRVWDSPLHF. The CDR3 DNA is TGTGCCAGCAGCCGGGGGAGGGTATGGGATTCACCCCTCCACTTT.

The rearrangement uses TRBV6-1 and TRBJ1-1; possible D gene TRBD1, 5 bases. CDR1 is MNHNS and CDR2 is SASEGT in the germline V gene. This CDR3 region has 13 residues. V was trimmed by 7 bases and J by 8 bases, leaving 17 bases between them. This CDR3 reads CASKRQPQVEAFF. In nucleotides, the CDR3 is TGTGCCAGCAAGAGACAGCCTCAGGTAGAAGCTTTCTTT.

This chain connects TRBV24-1 to TRBJ1-2; D ambiguous. CDR3 length equals 14 residues. The V gene's germline CDR1 is KGHDR and CDR2 SFDVKD. V dropped 5 bases and J dropped 1 base, with 10 bases sitting between them. CDR3 in amino acids: CATSADGFNYGYTF. CDR3 DNA: TGTGCCACCAGTGCTGACGGATTTAACTATGGCTACACCTTC.

The J gene is TRBJ1-2, the V gene TRBV30, with 8 bases lining up with TRBD1. CDR3 length equals 14 residues. V was pared by 4 bases and J by 8 bases, with 12 bases of the junction left unmatched. CDR1 is GTSNPN and CDR2 is SVGIG in the germline V gene (reference sequence). As DNA, the CDR3 is TGTGCCTGGAAAGATCGGGACAGGACGTGGGGCTACACCTTC. Protein: CAWKDRDRTWGYTF. Full variable domain (remainder filled in from reference TRBV30 and TRBJ1-2): SQTIHQWPATLVQPVGSPLSLECTVEGTSNPNLYWYRQAAGRGLQLLFYSVGIGQISSEVPQNLSASRPQDRQFILSSKKLLLSDSGFYLCAWKDRDRTWGYTFGSGTRLTVV.

This chain joins TRBV5-1 and TRBJ2-5, with 7 bases that match TRBD2. This CDR3 is 15 amino acids long. Germline-derived CDR1 and CDR2 are SGHRS and YFSETQ. Trimming at V came to 4 bases and at J to 4 bases, leaving 10 bases not matched to a gene. The CDR3 spells CASSPERAGLETQYF. The CDR3 DNA reads as TGCGCCAGCAGCCCGGAGAGAGCGGGGCTAGAGACCCAGTACTTC.